This T cell receptor beta chain was identified during a study of cytomegalovirus exposure and HLA in healthy donors. A multiplex PCR was run with 60 Vbeta primers and 13 Jbeta primers. Original methodology: A follow-up analysis tallied approximately 85 million unique TCR beta chains, roughly 11 million shared. Clones were sequenced by immunoSEQ multiplex PCR, and TCRdb holds only the in-frame ones, with some missing. V and J calls and clone size are copied from that table; D and trimming were computed from the DNA. The sample records about 180,000 clones, roughly four fifths being singletons. Study-wide results and limits: A prior analysis recorded that most TCR beta V segments were productive about 90% or about 30% of the time. Altogether, 170 or so TCR beta chains were recorded as cytomegalovirus-associated.

Concerning this clone: Its antigen remains unidentified.

With 5 bases clipped from V and 1 base from J, the junction kept 4 bases outside the gene matches. The germline V gene has CDR1 LNHDA and CDR2 SQIVND (reference sequence). The CDR3 extends over 14 amino acids. The receptor comes from a man in his late teens or twenties in good health and CMV-seronegative. The chain links TRBV19 to TRBJ1-1; TRBD1 matches 7 bases. What was sequenced was PBMCs. CDR3 nucleotides: TGTGCCAGTAGTGCGACAGGGTGGAACACTGAAGCTTTCTTT. It is translated as CASSATGWNTEAFF.